These 26 T cell receptor beta chains share one sample of origin, sequenced in a study of cytomegalovirus exposure and HLA in healthy donors. Both 60 Vbeta primers and 13 Jbeta primers went into the PCR. The table came from immunoSEQ multiplex PCR; TCRdb's copy has only in-frame clones and leaves some out. The sample records 150,000 to 200,000 clones, approximately 75% being singletons. Material for sequencing was PBMCs. These receptor sequences come from a man aged 50 or older in good health and CMV-seropositive.

The chain employs TRBV4-2 and TRBJ2-1; a possible D gene is TRBD2 (5 bases). Germline CDR1 reads LGHNA; CDR2 reads YNFKEQ. This CDR3 comprises 18 residues. The V and J ends lost 4 bases and 3 bases respectively, with 22 bases between them. This CDR3 is CASSRLLINSPGYNEQFF. The CDR3 region has the DNA TGTGCCAGCAGCCGACTACTGATAAACTCCCCGGGCTACAATGAGCAGTTCTTC.

The gene calls are TRBV9 and TRBJ2-7; 7 bases match TRBD2. Looked up from germline, CDR1 is SGDLS and CDR2 is YYNGEE. Trimming took 4 bases from V and 2 from J; bases not matched to a gene: 12. The length of the CDR3 is 16 residues. In nucleotides, the CDR3 is TGTGCCAGCAGCCCACATGCTCCTAGCGGTACCTACGAGCAGTACTTC. The encoded protein is CASSPHAPSGTYEQYF.

The V call is TRBV7-8, the J call TRBJ2-7, with D hard to call. V lost 1 base and J 5 bases, leaving 9 bases between the germline ends. The germline CDR1 and CDR2 sequences are SGHVS and FQNEAQ. The CDR3 covers 13 residues. CDR3 in DNA: TGTGCCAGCAGCTTAGTGTCTAGTGACGAGCAGTACTTC. Its translation: CASSLVSSDEQYF.

The J gene is TRBJ1-1, the V gene TRBV6-6; TRBD1 matches at 9 bases. This CDR3 is built from 15 residues. The V segment lost 5 bases and the J segment 2 bases; nucleotides outside the gene matches: 6. The germline gives CDR1 MNHNY, CDR2 SVGAGI (reference sequence). The CDR3 bases are TGTGCCAGCAGTCGGCGACAGGGGGGAAACACTGAAGCTTTCTTT. It yields the protein CASSRRQGGNTEAFF.

The chain combines TRBV7-2 with TRBJ2-3; 8 bases line up with TRBD1. Germline lookup yields CDR1 SGHTA and CDR2 FQGNSA. Trimming at V came to 4 bases and at J to 5 bases, leaving 11 bases not matched to a gene. The CDR3 spans 16 residues. The CDR3 DNA is TGTGCCAGCAGCTATAACCGGGACAGGCGGAGAGATACGCAGTATTTT. Its protein product is CASSYNRDRRRDTQYF.

This clone was seen only a few times. This rearrangement joins TRBV14 to TRBJ2-7; possible D gene TRBD1, 6 bases. This CDR3 spans 16 amino acids. CDR1 is SGHDN, CDR2 FVKESK, per germline. V shed 4 bases and J shed 2 bases, with 18 bases lying between them. The chain's CDR3 is CASSRDRTANTYEQYF. The CDR3 nucleotides are TGTGCCAGCAGCCGAGACAGGACTGCAAATACCTACGAGCAGTACTTC.

The rearrangement links TRBV27 to TRBJ1-6; D gene ambiguous. V dropped 4 bases and J dropped 4 bases, with 11 bases sitting between them. CDR3 size: 15 residues. Germline V gene data show CDR1 as MNHEY and CDR2 as SMNVEV (reference sequence). CDR3 in DNA: TGTGCCAGCAGTTCCCGTTCGGGGTATAATTCACCCCTCCACTTT. Translation: CASSSRSGYNSPLHF.

The chain couples TRBV28 to TRBJ1-5; D gene unclear. V was pared by 4 bases and J by 4 bases, with 5 bases between. The germline gives CDR1 MDHEN, CDR2 SYDVKM. This CDR3 spans 12 amino acids. In nucleotides, the CDR3 is TGTGCCAGCAGTTCCGGGAATCAGCCCCAGCATTTT. Translation: CASSSGNQPQHF. The entire variable domain, with the rest obtained from reference TRBV28 and TRBJ1-5, is as follows: DVKVTQSSRYLVKRTGEKVFLECVQDMDHENMFWYRQDPGLGLRLIYFSYDVKMKEKGDIPEGYSVSREKKERFSLILESASTNQTSMYLCASSSGNQPQHFGDGTRLSIL.

The rearrangement uses TRBV7-2 and TRBJ2-7; D remains unclear. Deletions cut 5 bases from V and 0 bases from J, with 11 bases between. The CDR3 consists of 14 residues. Per germline, CDR1 SGHTA and CDR2 FQGNSA. The CDR3 DNA follows: TGTGCCAGCAGCAAAATAATGAGCTCCTACGAGCAGTACTTC. Translated, it gives CASSKIMSSYEQYF.

The chain recombines TRBV30 with TRBJ1-5; possibly TRBD1 for D (5 bases). The germline gives CDR1 GTSNPN, CDR2 SVGIG (reference sequence). The CDR3 spans 16 residues. Trimming left V 0 bases short and J 5 bases short, with 17 bases between. The CDR3 region is CAWSVLPGPPDQPQHF. CDR3 in DNA: TGTGCCTGGAGTGTACTGCCAGGGCCGCCGGATCAGCCCCAGCATTTT.

This clone was recorded many times. The rearrangement joins TRBV20-1 to TRBJ2-4, with D maybe TRBD2 (6 bases). V lost 7 bases and J 8 bases, leaving 12 bases between the germline ends. This CDR3 region has 11 residues. Germline CDR1 DFQATT, CDR2 SNEGSKA (reference sequence). As DNA, the CDR3 is TGCAGTGTTACTTGGGGGGACATTCAGTACTTC. It yields the protein CSVTWGDIQYF.

The chain joins TRBV19 to TRBJ1-5; D perhaps matches TRBD1 (5 bases). This CDR3 has 14 amino acids. The V and J ends lost 2 bases and 4 bases respectively, with 9 bases between them. Per germline, CDR1 LNHDA and CDR2 SQIVND (reference sequence). CDR3 coding DNA: TGTGCCAGTAGTATAAGACAGCCAAATCAGCCCCAGCATTTT. Its protein product is CASSIRQPNQPQHF.

This clone was recorded a few times. The V and J genes are TRBV29-1 and TRBJ1-2, with D perhaps matching TRBD1 (5 bases). V was shortened by 7 bases and J by 8 bases, with 17 bases between the two germline ends. CDR1 is SQVTM, CDR2 ANQGSEA, per germline. This CDR3 contains 12 residues. The CDR3 region is CSGGGARRGYTF. CDR3 in DNA: TGCAGCGGGGGGGGTGCGCGTAGGGGCTACACCTTC.

In its sample, this clone was seen once. This chain uses TRBV19 with TRBJ2-1; 7 nucleotides match TRBD1. The germline V gene has CDR1 LNHDA and CDR2 SQIVND (reference sequence). This CDR3 is 14 amino acids long. Germline trimming cut 7 bases from V and 5 bases from J; bases unmatched to any gene: 8. The CDR3 DNA is TGTGCCAGTAAGGAGACAGGGTTTAACAATGAGCAGTTCTTC. Amino acids: CASKETGFNNEQFF. The full variable domain, completed using reference TRBV19 and TRBJ2-1, is DGGITQSPKYLFRKEGQNVTLSCEQNLNHDAMYWYRQDPGQGLRLIYYSQIVNDFQKGDIAEGYSVSREKKESFPLTVTSAQKNPTAFYLCASKETGFNNEQFFGPGTRLTVL.

For the CDR3, the DNA is TGTGCCAGCAGCCAAATAGCGGGCGGAGCCGGGGAGCTGTTTTTT. Translating gives CASSQIAGGAGELFF. The rearrangement links TRBV14 to TRBJ2-2; 7 bases align to TRBD2. This CDR3 has 15 residues. V trimming: 2 bases; J trimming: 6 bases; junction bases outside the gene matches: 6. CDR1 is SGHDN and CDR2 is FVKESK in the germline V gene. Variable domain in full (rest from reference TRBV14 and TRBJ2-2): EAGVTQFPSHSVIEKGQTVTLRCDPISGHDNLYWYRRVMGKEIKFLLHFVKESKQDESGMPNNRFLAERTGGTYSTLKVQPAELEDSGVYFCASSQIAGGAGELFFGEGSRLTVL.

V is TRBV6-1 and J is TRBJ2-1; D gene uncertain. The V and J ends lost 2 bases and 0 bases respectively, with 8 bases between them. The germline V gene has CDR1 MNHNS and CDR2 SASEGT. This CDR3 is 15 amino acids long. The CDR3 DNA is TGTGCCAGCAGTGAATCGATGAGCTCCTACAATGAGCAGTTCTTC. It encodes CASSESMSSYNEQFF.

The J gene is TRBJ2-7, the V gene TRBV12-5, with D maybe TRBD2 (6 bases). There are 17 residues in the CDR3. CDR1 is LGHNT, CDR2 FRNRAP, per germline. Trimming took off 0 bases at V and 2 bases at J, with 17 bases between the two ends. CDR3 amino acids: CASGLVLGLALTYEQYF. DNA of the CDR3: TGTGCTAGTGGTTTGGTACTGGGGCTAGCGCTTACCTACGAGCAGTACTTC.

The CDR3 loop is CASLSFENTEAFF. In nucleotides, the CDR3 is TGTGCCAGCCTTAGTTTCGAGAACACTGAAGCTTTCTTT. The J gene is TRBJ1-1, the V gene TRBV7-9, with D unresolved. V was cut by 8 bases and J by 1 base, with 11 bases left in between. There are 13 residues in the CDR3. From germline, CDR1 is SEHNR and CDR2 FQNEAQ (reference sequence). The whole variable domain, filled in from reference TRBV7-9 and TRBJ1-1, reads DTGVSQNPRHKITKRGQNVTFRCDPISEHNRLYWYRQTLGQGPEFLTYFQNEAQLEKSRLLSDRFSAERPKGSFSTLEIQRTEQGDSAMYLCASLSFENTEAFFGQGTRLTVV.

The rearrangement joins TRBV14 to TRBJ2-1, with TRBD1 matching over 9 bases. This CDR3 contains 15 residues. The germline V gene has CDR1 SGHDN and CDR2 FVKESK. Trimming took 3 bases from V and 8 from J; bases not matched to a gene: 8. The CDR3 here is CASSHPGQGIDEQFF. CDR3 coding DNA: TGTGCCAGCAGCCACCCGGGACAGGGTATCGATGAGCAGTTCTTC. The entire variable domain, with the rest obtained from reference TRBV14 and TRBJ2-1, is as follows: EAGVTQFPSHSVIEKGQTVTLRCDPISGHDNLYWYRRVMGKEIKFLLHFVKESKQDESGMPNNRFLAERTGGTYSTLKVQPAELEDSGVYFCASSHPGQGIDEQFFGPGTRLTVL.

The V call is TRBV27, the J call TRBJ2-3; D perhaps matches TRBD1 (5 bases). The CDR3 is 15 residues long. V dropped 5 bases and J dropped 0 bases, with 12 bases sitting between them. Per germline, CDR1 MNHEY and CDR2 SMNVEV (reference sequence). CDR3 coding DNA: TGTGCCAGCAGTATGTGGGGCGGAAGCACAGATACGCAGTATTTT. It specifies CASSMWGGSTDTQYF.

This clone was detected a few times. The gene calls are TRBV19 and TRBJ2-1, with D possibly matching TRBD2 (5 bases). Trimming stripped 3 bases from V and 4 bases from J, with 10 bases between. This CDR3 comprises 14 residues. In germline, CDR1 is LNHDA, CDR2 SQIVND (reference sequence). CDR3 DNA: TGTGCCAGTAGTATCGACCCGGGATACAATGAGCAGTTCTTC. Translating it yields CASSIDPGYNEQFF.

This clone turned up a few times. The chain uses TRBV6-1 and TRBJ2-5, with TRBD2 identical over 8 bases. CDR1 MNHNS and CDR2 SASEGT come from the germline V gene. The CDR3 extends over 14 amino acids. After removal of 4 bases from V and 5 bases from J, the junction contained 6 bases not matched to a gene. In DNA form, the CDR3 reads TGTGCCAGCAGTGCGGGGGGGCTAGGGGAGACCCAGTACTTC. As protein: CASSAGGLGETQYF.

J is TRBJ2-7 and V is TRBV2, with a tentative D call TRBD1 (5 bases). V dropped 2 bases and J dropped 6 bases, with 11 bases sitting between them. CDR1 SNHLY and CDR2 FYNNEI come from the germline V gene. This CDR3 contains 13 residues. The CDR3 protein is CASSEWGRAEQYF. CDR3 DNA: TGTGCCAGCAGTGAATGGGGCAGGGCCGAGCAGTACTTC.

This chain joins TRBV5-1 and TRBJ2-7; 10 nucleotides line up with TRBD1. This CDR3 has 16 amino acids. V lost 2 bases, J lost 0 bases, and 5 bases stayed unmatched. Germline V gene sequence: CDR1 SGHRS, CDR2 YFSETQ. The CDR3, as DNA: TGCGCCAGCAGCTTATCCGGGACAGGGGACTCCTACGAGCAGTACTTC. This translates into CASSLSGTGDSYEQYF.

In its sample, this clone was seen once. Relative to the germline gene, one junction end is altered; a read error may explain this. This chain uses TRBV7-2 with TRBJ2-7, with a possible D match to TRBD2 (5 bases). This CDR3 region has 17 residues. CDR1 and CDR2 (germline): SGHTA, FQGNSA. The CDR3 DNA sequence: TGTGCCAGCAGAAACCCCGGGGTAGCGAACGGTAGAGGTAGGAGATTCTTC. Encoded protein: CASRNPGVANGRGRRFF.

The V gene is TRBV19, the J gene TRBJ1-1; D possibly corresponds to TRBD1 (5 bases). The CDR3 runs to 16 residues. Trimming shortened V by 6 bases and J by 0 bases, and 17 bases separated the two germline ends. Germline CDR1 and CDR2: LNHDA and SQIVND (reference sequence). The CDR3 loop is CASRLGVTYLNTEAFF. The CDR3 DNA is TGTGCCAGTAGGCTAGGGGTGACTTACTTGAACACTGAAGCTTTCTTT.